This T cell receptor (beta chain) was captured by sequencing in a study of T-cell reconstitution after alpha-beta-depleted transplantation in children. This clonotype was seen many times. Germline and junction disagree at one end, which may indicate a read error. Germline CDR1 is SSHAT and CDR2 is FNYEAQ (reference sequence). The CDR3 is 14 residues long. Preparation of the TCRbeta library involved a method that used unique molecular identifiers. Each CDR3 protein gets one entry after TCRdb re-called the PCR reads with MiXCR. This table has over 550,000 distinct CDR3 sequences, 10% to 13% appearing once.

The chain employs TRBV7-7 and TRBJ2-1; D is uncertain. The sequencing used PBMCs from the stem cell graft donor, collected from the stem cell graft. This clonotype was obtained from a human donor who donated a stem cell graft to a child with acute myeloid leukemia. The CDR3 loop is CASSLEIRANEQFF. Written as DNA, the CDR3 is TGTGCTAGCAGCTTAGAAATCCGGGCCAATGAGCAGTTCTTC.